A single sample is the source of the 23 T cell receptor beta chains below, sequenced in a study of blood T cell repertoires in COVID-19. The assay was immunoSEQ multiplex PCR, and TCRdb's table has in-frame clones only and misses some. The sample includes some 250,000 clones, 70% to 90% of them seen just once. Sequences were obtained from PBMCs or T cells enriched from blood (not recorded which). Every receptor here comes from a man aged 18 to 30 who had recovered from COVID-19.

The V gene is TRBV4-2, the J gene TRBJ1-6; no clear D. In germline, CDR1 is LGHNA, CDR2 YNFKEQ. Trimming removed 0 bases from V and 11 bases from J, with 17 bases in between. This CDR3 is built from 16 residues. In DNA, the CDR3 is TGTGCCAGCAGCCAAGATGCCAGTATTGGCCTTACACCCCTCCACTTT. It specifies CASSQDASIGLTPLHF.

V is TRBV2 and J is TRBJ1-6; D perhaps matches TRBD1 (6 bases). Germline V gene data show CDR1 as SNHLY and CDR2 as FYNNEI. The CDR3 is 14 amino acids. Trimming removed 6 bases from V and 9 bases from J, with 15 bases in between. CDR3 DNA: TGTGCCAGCAGGGTTCAGGGGTTTGGTTCACCCCTCCACTTT. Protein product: CASRVQGFGSPLHF.

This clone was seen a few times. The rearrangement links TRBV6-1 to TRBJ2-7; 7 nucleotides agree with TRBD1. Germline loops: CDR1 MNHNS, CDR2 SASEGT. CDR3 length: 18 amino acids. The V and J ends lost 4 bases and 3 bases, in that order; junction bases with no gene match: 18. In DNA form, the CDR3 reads TGTGCCAGCAGTGGACCCATCCCAGACAGGGCTGTCGGCTACGAGCAGTACTTC. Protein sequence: CASSGPIPDRAVGYEQYF.

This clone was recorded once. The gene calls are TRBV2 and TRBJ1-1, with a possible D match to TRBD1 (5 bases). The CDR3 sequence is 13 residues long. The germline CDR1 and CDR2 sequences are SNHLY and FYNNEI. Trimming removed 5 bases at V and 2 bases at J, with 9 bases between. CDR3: CASSRQLNTEAFF. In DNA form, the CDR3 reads TGTGCCAGCAGTAGACAGCTTAACACTGAAGCTTTCTTT.

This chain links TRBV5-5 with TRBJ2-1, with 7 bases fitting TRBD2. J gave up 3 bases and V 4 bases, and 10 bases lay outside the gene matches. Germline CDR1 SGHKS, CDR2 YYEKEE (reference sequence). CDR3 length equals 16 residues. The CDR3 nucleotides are TGTGCCAGCAGCCGGGCGGGGCTAGCGGACTACAATGAGCAGTTCTTC. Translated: CASSRAGLADYNEQFF.

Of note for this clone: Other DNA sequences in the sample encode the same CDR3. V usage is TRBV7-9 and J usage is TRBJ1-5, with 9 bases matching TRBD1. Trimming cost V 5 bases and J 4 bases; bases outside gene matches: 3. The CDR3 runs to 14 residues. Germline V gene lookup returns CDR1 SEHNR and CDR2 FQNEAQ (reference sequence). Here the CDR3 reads CASSPGTGNQPQHF. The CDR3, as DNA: TGTGCCAGCAGCCCCGGGACAGGGAATCAGCCCCAGCATTTT.

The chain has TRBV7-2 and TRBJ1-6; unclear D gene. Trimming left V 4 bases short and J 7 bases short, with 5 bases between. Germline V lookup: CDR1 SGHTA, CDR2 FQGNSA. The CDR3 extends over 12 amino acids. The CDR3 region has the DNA TGTGCCAGCAGCTCGAGGAATTCACCCCTCCACTTT. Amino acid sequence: CASSSRNSPLHF.

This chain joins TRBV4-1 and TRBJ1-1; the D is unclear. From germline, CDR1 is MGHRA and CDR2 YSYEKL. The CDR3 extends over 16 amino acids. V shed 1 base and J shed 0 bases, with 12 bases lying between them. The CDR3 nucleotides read TGCGCCAGCAGCCAAGGATTCGCTTCTATGAACACTGAAGCTTTCTTT. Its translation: CASSQGFASMNTEAFF.

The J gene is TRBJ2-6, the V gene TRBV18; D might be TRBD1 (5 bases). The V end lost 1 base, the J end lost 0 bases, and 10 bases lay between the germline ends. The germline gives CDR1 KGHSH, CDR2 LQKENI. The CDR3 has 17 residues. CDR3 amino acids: CASSPQGPHSGANVLTF. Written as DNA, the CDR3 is TGTGCCAGCTCACCACAGGGGCCCCACTCTGGGGCCAACGTCCTGACTTTC.

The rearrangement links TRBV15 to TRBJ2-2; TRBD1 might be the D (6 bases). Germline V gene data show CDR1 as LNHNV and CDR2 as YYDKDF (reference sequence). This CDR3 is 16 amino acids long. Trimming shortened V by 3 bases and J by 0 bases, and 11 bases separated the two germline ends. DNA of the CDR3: TGTGCCACCAGCAGGAGGACAGACCCGAACACCGGGGAGCTGTTTTTT. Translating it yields CATSRRTDPNTGELFF.

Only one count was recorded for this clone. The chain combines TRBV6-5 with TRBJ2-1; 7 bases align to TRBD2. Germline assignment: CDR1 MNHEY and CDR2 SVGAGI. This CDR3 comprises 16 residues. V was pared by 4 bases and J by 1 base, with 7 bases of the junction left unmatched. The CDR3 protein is CASSSTRGGSYNEQFF. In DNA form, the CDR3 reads TGTGCCAGCAGTTCTACGAGGGGAGGGTCCTACAATGAGCAGTTCTTC.

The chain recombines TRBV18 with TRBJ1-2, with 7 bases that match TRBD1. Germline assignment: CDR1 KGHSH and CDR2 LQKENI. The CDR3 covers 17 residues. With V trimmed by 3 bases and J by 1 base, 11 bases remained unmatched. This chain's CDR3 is CASSPLTGDGHNYGYTF. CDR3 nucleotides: TGTGCCAGCTCACCCCTTACAGGGGATGGTCATAACTATGGCTACACCTTC.

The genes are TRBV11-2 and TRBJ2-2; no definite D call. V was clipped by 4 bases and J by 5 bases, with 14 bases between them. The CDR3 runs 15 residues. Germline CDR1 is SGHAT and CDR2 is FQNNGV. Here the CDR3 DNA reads TGTGCCAGCAGCTCCAGACCCGTGAGGACCGGGGAGCTGTTTTTT. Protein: CASSSRPVRTGELFF.

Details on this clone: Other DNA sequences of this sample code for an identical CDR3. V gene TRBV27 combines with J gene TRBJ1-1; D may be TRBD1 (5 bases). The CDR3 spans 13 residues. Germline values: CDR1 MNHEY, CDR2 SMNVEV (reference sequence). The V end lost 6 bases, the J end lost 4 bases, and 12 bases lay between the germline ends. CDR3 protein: CASSLSGGTEAFF. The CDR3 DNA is TGTGCCAGCAGCCTCTCGGGGGGCACTGAAGCTTTCTTT.

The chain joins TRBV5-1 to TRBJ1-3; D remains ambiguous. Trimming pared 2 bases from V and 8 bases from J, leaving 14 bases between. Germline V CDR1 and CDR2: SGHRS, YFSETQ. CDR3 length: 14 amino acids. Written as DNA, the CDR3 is TGCGCCAGCAGCTTATCGCCCGCGGGAGACACCATATATTTT. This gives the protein CASSLSPAGDTIYF.

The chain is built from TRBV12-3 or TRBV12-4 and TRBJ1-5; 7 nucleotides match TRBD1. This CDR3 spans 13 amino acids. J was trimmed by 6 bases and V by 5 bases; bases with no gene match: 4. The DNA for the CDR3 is TGTGCCAGCAGTCCCACAGGGGCTCAGCCCCAGCATTTT. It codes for CASSPTGAQPQHF.

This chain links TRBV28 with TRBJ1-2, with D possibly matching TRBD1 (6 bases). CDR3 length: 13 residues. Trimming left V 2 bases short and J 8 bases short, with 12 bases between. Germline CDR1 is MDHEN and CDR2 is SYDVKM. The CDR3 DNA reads TGTGCCAGCAGTTTAAACAGGGTGGGCGGCTACACCTTC. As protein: CASSLNRVGGYTF.

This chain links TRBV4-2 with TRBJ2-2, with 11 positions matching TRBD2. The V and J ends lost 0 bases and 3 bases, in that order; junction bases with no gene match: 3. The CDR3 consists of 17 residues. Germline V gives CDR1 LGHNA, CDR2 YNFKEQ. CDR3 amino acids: CASSQDWGLADTGELFF. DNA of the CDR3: TGTGCCAGCAGCCAAGATTGGGGACTAGCGGACACCGGGGAGCTGTTTTTT.

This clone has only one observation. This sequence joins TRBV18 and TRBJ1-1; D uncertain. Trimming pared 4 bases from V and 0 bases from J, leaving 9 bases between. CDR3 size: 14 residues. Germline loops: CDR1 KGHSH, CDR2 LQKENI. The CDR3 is CASSQRDLNTEAFF. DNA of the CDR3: TGTGCCAGCTCACAGAGGGATTTGAACACTGAAGCTTTCTTT. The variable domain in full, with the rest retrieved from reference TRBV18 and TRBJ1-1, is NAGVMQNPRHLVRRRGQEARLRCSPMKGHSHVYWYRQLPEEGLKFMVYLQKENIIDESGMPKERFSAEFPKEGPSILRIQQVVRGDSAAYFCASSQRDLNTEAFFGQGTRLTVV.

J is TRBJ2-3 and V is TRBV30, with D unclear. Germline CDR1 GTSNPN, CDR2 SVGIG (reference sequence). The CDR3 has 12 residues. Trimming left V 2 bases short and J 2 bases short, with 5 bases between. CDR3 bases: TGTGCCTGGAGTCCCTACACAGATACGCAGTATTTT. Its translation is CAWSPYTDTQYF.

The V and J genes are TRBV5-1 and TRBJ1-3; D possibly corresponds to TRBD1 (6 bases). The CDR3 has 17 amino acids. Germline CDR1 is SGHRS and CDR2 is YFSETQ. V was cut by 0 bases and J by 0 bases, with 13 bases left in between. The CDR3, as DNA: TGCGCCAGCAGCTTGGGACAGGCCGTGAGCTCTGGAAACACCATATATTTT. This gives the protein CASSLGQAVSSGNTIYF.

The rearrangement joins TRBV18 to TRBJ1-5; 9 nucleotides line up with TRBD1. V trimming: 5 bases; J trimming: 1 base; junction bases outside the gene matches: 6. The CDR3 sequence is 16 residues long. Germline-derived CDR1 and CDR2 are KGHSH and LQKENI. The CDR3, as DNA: TGTGCCAGCTCATCAACTGGACAGGGGAGCAATCAGCCCCAGCATTTT. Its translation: CASSSTGQGSNQPQHF.

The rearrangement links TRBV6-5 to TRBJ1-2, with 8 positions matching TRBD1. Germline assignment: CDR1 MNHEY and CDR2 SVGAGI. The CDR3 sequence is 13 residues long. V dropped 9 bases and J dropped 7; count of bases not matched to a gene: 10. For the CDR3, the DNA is TGTGCCAGTCACGAGGACAGGGCTCGTGGCTACACCTTC. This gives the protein CASHEDRARGYTF.